Presented here are 30 T cell receptor beta chains from one specimen sequenced in a study of brain T cells in children with intractable seizures. Sequenced by immunoSEQ multiplex PCR; TCRdb stores in-frame clones only, minus some. The sample has roughly 64,000 clones, 95% to 96% seen once. Sample: peripheral blood, taken at surgery. The source of these receptors is a boy younger than two with focal cortical dysplasia and intractable seizures.

V and J are TRBV28 and TRBJ2-5; 8 bases line up with TRBD1. The CDR3 runs 13 residues. Germline V CDR1 and CDR2: MDHEN, SYDVKM. V was pared by 6 bases and J by 4 bases, with 4 bases of the junction left unmatched. The CDR3 sequence: CASSPGGAETQYF. As DNA, the CDR3 is TGTGCCAGCAGCCCAGGGGGCGCAGAGACCCAGTACTTC.

The chain recombines TRBV6-2 or TRBV6-3 with TRBJ2-3; no clear D. Trimming removed 0 bases at V and 6 bases at J, with 13 bases between. The CDR3 runs 15 residues. Looked up from germline, CDR1 is MNHEY and CDR2 is SVGEGT. The chain's CDR3 is CASSYSTRSPDTQYF. CDR3 DNA sequence: TGTGCCAGCAGTTACTCGACCCGTTCTCCGGATACGCAGTATTTT.

V and J are TRBV6-5 and TRBJ2-4; a possible D gene is TRBD2 (6 bases). The CDR3 extends over 15 amino acids. The V end lost 0 bases, the J end lost 11 bases, and 17 bases lay between the germline ends. Germline CDR1 MNHEY, CDR2 SVGAGI. The CDR3 DNA is TGTGCCAGCAGTTACTCGGGCCGCGTCGGGAGCTTTCAGTACTTC. This codes for CASSYSGRVGSFQYF.

V is TRBV20-1 and J is TRBJ1-5; a possible D gene is TRBD1 (6 bases). Trimming removed 5 bases from V and 8 bases from J, with 10 bases in between. This CDR3 is built from 11 residues. CDR1 is DFQATT and CDR2 is SNEGSKA in the germline V gene (reference sequence). The CDR3 bases are TGCAGTGCTCAGGGGAACGAGCCCCAGCATTTT. Translation gives CSAQGNEPQHF.

The chain couples TRBV7-2 to TRBJ2-4, with D maybe TRBD1 (6 bases). There are 17 residues in the CDR3. Trimming took off 2 bases at V and 0 bases at J, with 14 bases between the two ends. The germline CDR1 and CDR2 sequences are SGHTA and FQGNSA. This chain's CDR3 is CASSLPPDSLAKNIQYF. The CDR3 bases are TGTGCCAGCAGCTTACCACCGGACAGTCTAGCCAAAAACATTCAGTACTTC.

V and J are TRBV5-1 and TRBJ1-1; D gene ambiguous. Per germline, CDR1 SGHRS and CDR2 YFSETQ. CDR3 size: 15 residues. Trimming removed 1 base from V and 2 bases from J, with 12 bases in between. Written as DNA, the CDR3 is TGCGCCAGCAGCTTGAACCCCGGCGTAAACACTGAAGCTTTCTTT. Its translation is CASSLNPGVNTEAFF.

The V gene is TRBV6-1, the J gene TRBJ1-2; D remains unclear. V lost 3 bases to trimming and J lost 2 bases, with 13 bases between them. Germline CDR1 and CDR2: MNHNS and SASEGT. CDR3 size: 15 residues. The CDR3 protein is CASSEMGILNYGYTF. The CDR3 nucleotides read TGTGCCAGCAGTGAGATGGGGATTCTGAACTATGGCTACACCTTC.

The sample holds one count of this clone. The V and J genes are TRBV19 and TRBJ2-4, with 11 nucleotides matching TRBD2. The CDR3 is 17 amino acids. Germline CDR1 and CDR2: LNHDA and SQIVND (reference sequence). V was clipped by 4 bases and J by 2 bases; unmatched bases: 7. The CDR3 protein is CASSTRPSGRTKNIQYF. As DNA, the CDR3 is TGTGCCAGTAGTACCCGCCCTAGCGGGAGGACCAAAAACATTCAGTACTTC. The complete variable domain, with remaining parts taken from reference TRBV19 and TRBJ2-4, reads DGGITQSPKYLFRKEGQNVTLSCEQNLNHDAMYWYRQDPGQGLRLIYYSQIVNDFQKGDIAEGYSVSREKKESFPLTVTSAQKNPTAFYLCASSTRPSGRTKNIQYFGAGTRLSVL.

The chain carries TRBV19 and TRBJ2-1, with 15 bases aligning to TRBD2. Germline CDR1 and CDR2: LNHDA and SQIVND (reference sequence). The CDR3 contains 18 residues. The V segment lost 7 bases and the J segment 0 bases; nucleotides outside the gene matches: 7. CDR3 nucleotide sequence: TGTGCCAGTACCTGGACTAGCGGGGGGGTCGTCTCCTACAATGAGCAGTTCTTC. Translating it yields CASTWTSGGVVSYNEQFF.

This sequence joins TRBV15 and TRBJ2-3, with D perhaps TRBD2 (6 bases). The CDR3 length is 17 residues. V was clipped by 4 bases and J by 0 bases, with 17 bases between them. Germline V lookup: CDR1 LNHNV, CDR2 YYDKDF (reference sequence). CDR3 protein: CATSTWGTGTSTDTQYF. The CDR3 region has the DNA TGTGCCACCAGCACTTGGGGTACCGGGACTAGCACAGATACGCAGTATTTT.

This clone appeared a single time. This sequence joins TRBV6-6 and TRBJ1-2; D gene uncertain. This CDR3 spans 15 amino acids. Germline-derived CDR1 and CDR2 are MNHNY and SVGAGI (reference sequence). Between the trimmed V and J ends, which lost 0 bases and 2 bases, there was a span of 10 bases. This CDR3 is CASSYSTTLNYGYTF. As DNA, the CDR3 is TGTGCCAGCAGTTACTCAACGACCTTAAACTATGGCTACACCTTC.

The genes are TRBV6-5 and TRBJ1-6; TRBD1 matches 7 bases. The V and J ends lost 7 bases and 7 bases, in that order; junction bases with no gene match: 7. This CDR3 has 14 amino acids. The germline V gene has CDR1 MNHEY and CDR2 SVGAGI. CDR3 residues: CASNRAGGNSPLHF. DNA of the CDR3: TGTGCCAGCAACAGGGCAGGGGGGAATTCACCCCTCCACTTT.

V usage is TRBV5-4 and J usage is TRBJ1-2; D may be TRBD1 (5 bases). The CDR3 contains 14 residues. V shed 0 bases and J shed 4 bases, with 10 bases lying between them. CDR1 is SGHNT and CDR2 is YYREEE in the germline V gene (reference sequence). The CDR3: CASSLVSGPYGYTF. CDR3 nucleotides: TGTGCCAGCAGCTTGGTATCAGGGCCCTATGGCTACACCTTC.

The chain joins TRBV5-6 to TRBJ2-2; tentative D call: TRBD2 (7 bases). This CDR3 region has 17 residues. Germline CDR1 is SGHDT and CDR2 is YYEEEE. V gave up 0 bases and J gave up 4 bases, with 16 bases separating them. The CDR3 DNA reads as TGTGCCAGCAGCTTGGCCGGGGGCGGGAGTATCACCGGGGAGCTGTTTTTT. Translation: CASSLAGGGSITGELFF.

J is TRBJ2-3 and V is TRBV7-2, with no clear D. The ends were cut back, 2 bases at V and 6 bases at J, with 9 bases in the middle. The CDR3 covers 13 residues. In germline, CDR1 is SGHTA, CDR2 FQGNSA. The DNA of the CDR3 is TGTGCCAGCAGCTTAACCGTAGTGGATACGCAGTATTTT. Amino acid sequence: CASSLTVVDTQYF.

The chain joins TRBV28 to TRBJ2-3; D unclear. The V and J ends lost 3 bases and 2 bases respectively, with 9 bases between them. CDR3 length: 14 residues. CDR1 and CDR2 from the germline V gene are MDHEN and SYDVKM. CDR3 in amino acids: CASSFRPVTDTQYF. The CDR3 DNA follows: TGTGCCAGCAGTTTTCGCCCGGTCACAGATACGCAGTATTTT.

V and J are TRBV10-3 and TRBJ1-2; D gene ambiguous. The CDR3 totals 14 residues. The germline V gene has CDR1 ENHRY and CDR2 SYGVKD. V gave up 2 bases and J gave up 4 bases, with 11 bases separating them. The CDR3 DNA follows: TGTGCCATCAGTGAGGGGTCGGTGGGCTATGGCTACACCTTC. As protein: CAISEGSVGYGYTF.

The chain combines TRBV7-2 with TRBJ2-7; 10 nucleotides line up with TRBD2. Germline lookup yields CDR1 SGHTA and CDR2 FQGNSA. After removal of 1 base from V and 5 bases from J, the junction contained 8 bases not matched to a gene. The CDR3 covers 16 residues. Here the CDR3 reads CASSLVPSGRLDEQYF. The CDR3 nucleotides read TGTGCCAGCAGCTTAGTTCCTAGCGGGAGACTTGACGAGCAGTACTTC.

The chain is built from TRBV4-1 and TRBJ1-1; D remains unclear. In germline, CDR1 is MGHRA, CDR2 YSYEKL. With 3 bases removed from V and 1 base from J, the gap between germline ends came to 15 bases. The CDR3 sequence is 16 residues long. This CDR3 reads CASSHSGRMGNTEAFF. The CDR3 nucleotides read TGCGCCAGCAGCCACTCAGGACGGATGGGGAACACTGAAGCTTTCTTT.

The chain joins TRBV5-4 to TRBJ2-3; 10 positions match TRBD1. The junction had 9 bases not matched to a gene; V was cut back by 5 bases and J by 3 bases. The germline gives CDR1 SGHNT, CDR2 YYREEE (reference sequence). CDR3 length: 16 residues. CDR3 loop: CASRLYPGQGTDTQYF. Here the CDR3 DNA reads TGTGCCAGCAGGCTTTACCCGGGACAGGGGACAGATACGCAGTATTTT.

The chain combines TRBV5-1 with TRBJ1-4; 9 bases line up with TRBD1. CDR1 is SGHRS, CDR2 YFSETQ, per germline. V dropped 4 bases and J dropped 7; count of bases not matched to a gene: 11. The CDR3 loop spans 16 amino acids. CDR3 nucleotide sequence: TGCGCCAGCAGCCTTAACAGGGGGCTTAGAACTGAAAAACTGTTTTTT. Translating it yields CASSLNRGLRTEKLFF.

The chain links TRBV5-6 to TRBJ2-3; 9 bases agree with TRBD2. CDR3 length: 16 residues. CDR1 is SGHDT, CDR2 YYEEEE, per germline. J gave up 2 bases and V 3 bases, and 7 bases lay outside the gene matches. CDR3 DNA: TGTGCCAGCAGCTGGATTAGCGGGGGTCACACAGATACGCAGTATTTT. Its protein product is CASSWISGGHTDTQYF.

The gene calls are TRBV27 and TRBJ1-1, with D possibly matching TRBD1 (5 bases). The CDR3 runs 13 residues. Germline CDR1 MNHEY, CDR2 SMNVEV (reference sequence). Trimming removed 4 bases at V and 6 bases at J, with 12 bases between. The CDR3 loop is CASSSRAGSEAFF. The CDR3 coding sequence is TGTGCCAGCAGTTCCAGGGCAGGGTCTGAAGCTTTCTTT.

The rearrangement links TRBV7-2 to TRBJ2-1; TRBD2 agrees at 11 bases. The V and J ends lost 0 bases and 2 bases, in that order; junction bases with no gene match: 3. Germline V gene sequence: CDR1 SGHTA, CDR2 FQGNSA. The CDR3 covers 17 residues. The CDR3 sequence is CASSLAGGLAAYNEQFF. The CDR3, as DNA: TGTGCCAGCAGCTTAGCCGGGGGACTAGCGGCCTACAATGAGCAGTTCTTC.

The chain couples TRBV7-9 to TRBJ2-5; tentative D call: TRBD2 (6 bases). V was pared by 4 bases and J by 4 bases, with 13 bases between. The CDR3 spans 14 residues. The germline CDR1 and CDR2 sequences are SEHNR and FQNEAQ (reference sequence). CDR3 bases: TGTGCCAGCAGCTCCCCGACTAGTCGAGAGACCCAGTACTTC. Protein sequence: CASSSPTSRETQYF.

The CDR3 DNA reads TGTGCCATCACCGACATACAGGGAGCAAATGGCTACACCTTC. Residues: CAITDIQGANGYTF. The J gene is TRBJ1-2, the V gene TRBV10-3; the D gene is possibly TRBD1 (6 bases). The CDR3 runs to 14 residues. V lost 7 bases to trimming and J lost 6 bases, with 18 bases between them. Germline CDR1 is ENHRY and CDR2 is SYGVKD.

The gene calls are TRBV13 and TRBJ2-1, with TRBD2 identical over 10 bases. Per the germline V gene, CDR1 is PRHDT and CDR2 is FYEKMQ (reference sequence). This CDR3 has 16 residues. Losses at the gene ends were 1 base for V and 3 bases for J; bases not matched to a gene: 3. This CDR3 reads CASSLEAGGLYNEQFF. For the CDR3, the DNA is TGTGCCAGCAGCTTAGAAGCGGGGGGGCTCTACAATGAGCAGTTCTTC.

The V and J genes are TRBV7-2 and TRBJ2-7; the match to TRBD1 covers 7 bases. The length of the CDR3 is 14 residues. CDR1 and CDR2 from the germline V gene are SGHTA and FQGNSA. V dropped 5 bases and J dropped 0; count of bases not matched to a gene: 4. Here the CDR3 DNA reads TGTGCCAGCAGCGTCCGGGACAGCTCCTACGAGCAGTACTTC. Translation gives CASSVRDSSYEQYF.

The chain combines TRBV5-6 with TRBJ1-2, with D unresolved. Trimming pared 1 base from V and 4 bases from J, leaving 11 bases between. Germline lookup yields CDR1 SGHDT and CDR2 YYEEEE. This CDR3 comprises 14 residues. CDR3 in amino acids: CASSLRALPYGYTF. CDR3 in DNA: TGTGCCAGCAGCTTGCGGGCGCTACCCTATGGCTACACCTTC.

The chain carries TRBV13 and TRBJ2-5; D is undetermined. The CDR3 has 12 amino acids. Germline CDR1 PRHDT, CDR2 FYEKMQ (reference sequence). The ends were cut back, 5 bases at V and 5 bases at J, with 9 bases in the middle. The CDR3 protein is CASSLLGETQYF. CDR3 DNA: TGTGCCAGCAGCCTTCTAGGGGAGACCCAGTACTTC.